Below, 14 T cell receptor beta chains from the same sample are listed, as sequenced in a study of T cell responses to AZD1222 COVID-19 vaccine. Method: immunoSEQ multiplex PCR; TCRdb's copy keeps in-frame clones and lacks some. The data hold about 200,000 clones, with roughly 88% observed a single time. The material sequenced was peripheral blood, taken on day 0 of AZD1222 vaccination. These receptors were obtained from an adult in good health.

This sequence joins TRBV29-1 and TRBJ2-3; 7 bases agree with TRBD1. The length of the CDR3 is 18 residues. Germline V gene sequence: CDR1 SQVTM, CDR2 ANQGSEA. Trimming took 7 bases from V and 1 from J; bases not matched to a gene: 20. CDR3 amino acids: CSAPRDSRPAPGTDTQYF. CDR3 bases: TGCAGCGCCCCTAGGGACAGCCGGCCGGCGCCAGGCACAGATACGCAGTATTTT.

The CDR3 DNA reads TGCAGCGTCCTCGGGGGACAGGACCAAGAGACCCAGTACTTC. Its protein product is CSVLGGQDQETQYF. The chain uses TRBV29-1 and TRBJ2-5; 8 positions match TRBD1. The V gene's germline CDR1 is SQVTM and CDR2 ANQGSEA. CDR3 size: 14 residues. Germline trimming cut 6 bases from V and 0 bases from J; bases unmatched to any gene: 6.

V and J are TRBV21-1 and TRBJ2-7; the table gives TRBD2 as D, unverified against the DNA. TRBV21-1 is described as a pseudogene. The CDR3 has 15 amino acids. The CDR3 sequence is CASSNRGPDSYEQYF. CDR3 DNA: TGTGCCAGCAGCAATAGAGGGCCTGATTCCTACGAGCAGTACTTC.

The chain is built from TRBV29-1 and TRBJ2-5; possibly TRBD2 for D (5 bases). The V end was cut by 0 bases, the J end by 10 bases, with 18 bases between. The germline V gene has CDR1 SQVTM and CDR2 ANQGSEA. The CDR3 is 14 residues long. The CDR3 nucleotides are TGCAGCGTTGAAGAGGTGAGGGCACGGCAGGTCCAGTACTTC. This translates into CSVEEVRARQVQYF.

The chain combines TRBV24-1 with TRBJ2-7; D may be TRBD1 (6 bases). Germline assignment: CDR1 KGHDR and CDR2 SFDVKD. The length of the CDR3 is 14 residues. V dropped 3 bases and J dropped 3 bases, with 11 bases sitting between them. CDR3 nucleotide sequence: TGTGCCACCAGTGATCGCCGGGACAACTACGAGCAGTACTTC. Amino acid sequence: CATSDRRDNYEQYF.

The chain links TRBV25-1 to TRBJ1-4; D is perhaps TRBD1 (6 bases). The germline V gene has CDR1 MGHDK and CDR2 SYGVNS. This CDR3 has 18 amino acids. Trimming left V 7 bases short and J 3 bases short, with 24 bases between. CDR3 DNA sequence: TGTGCCAGCAACCCAGGCAGGGGTCAAACCCGGGCTAATGAAAAACTGTTTTTT. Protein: CASNPGRGQTRANEKLFF.

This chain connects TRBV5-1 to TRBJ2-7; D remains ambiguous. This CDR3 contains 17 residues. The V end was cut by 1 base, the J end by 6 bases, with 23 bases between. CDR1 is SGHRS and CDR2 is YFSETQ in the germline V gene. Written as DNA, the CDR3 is TGCGCCAGCAGCTTGCGGAACGGAGCCAGCCTAAGCAGCGAGCAGTACTTC. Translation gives CASSLRNGASLSSEQYF.

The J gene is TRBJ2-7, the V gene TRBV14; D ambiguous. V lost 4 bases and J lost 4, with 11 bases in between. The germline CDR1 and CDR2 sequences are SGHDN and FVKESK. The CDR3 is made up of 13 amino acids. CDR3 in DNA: TGTGCCAGCAGCCCGCTTGGTGGTTACGAGCAGTACTTC. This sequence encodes CASSPLGGYEQYF.

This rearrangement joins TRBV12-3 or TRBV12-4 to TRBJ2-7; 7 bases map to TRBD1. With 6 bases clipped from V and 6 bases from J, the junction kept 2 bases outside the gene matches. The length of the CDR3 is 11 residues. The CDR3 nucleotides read TGTGCCAGCAGGAACAGGGGCGAGCAGTACTTC. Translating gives CASRNRGEQYF.

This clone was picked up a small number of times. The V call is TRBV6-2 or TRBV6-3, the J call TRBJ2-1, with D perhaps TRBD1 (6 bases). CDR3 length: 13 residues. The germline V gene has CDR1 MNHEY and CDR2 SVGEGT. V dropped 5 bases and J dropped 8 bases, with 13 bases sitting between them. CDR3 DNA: TGTGCCAGCAGTCCCCGGGACATCGATGAGCAGTTCTTC. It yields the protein CASSPRDIDEQFF.

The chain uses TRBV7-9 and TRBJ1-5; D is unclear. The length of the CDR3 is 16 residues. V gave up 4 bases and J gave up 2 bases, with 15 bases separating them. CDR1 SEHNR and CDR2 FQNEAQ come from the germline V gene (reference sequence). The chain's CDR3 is CASSSPGWEGNQPQHF. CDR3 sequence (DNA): TGTGCCAGCAGCTCCCCCGGGTGGGAGGGCAATCAGCCCCAGCATTTT.

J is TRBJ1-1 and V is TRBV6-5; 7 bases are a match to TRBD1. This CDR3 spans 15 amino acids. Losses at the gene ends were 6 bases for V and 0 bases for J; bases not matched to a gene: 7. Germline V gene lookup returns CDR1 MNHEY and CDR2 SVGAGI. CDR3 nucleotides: TGTGCCAGCAGGCCCTCTACAGGGGTGAACACTGAAGCTTTCTTT. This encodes CASRPSTGVNTEAFF.

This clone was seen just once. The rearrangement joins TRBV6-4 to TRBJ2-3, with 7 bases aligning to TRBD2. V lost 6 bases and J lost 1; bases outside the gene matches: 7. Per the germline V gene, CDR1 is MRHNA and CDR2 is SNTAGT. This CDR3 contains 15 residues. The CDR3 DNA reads TGTGCCAGCAGCGTTTGGGGGGGACGCACAGATACGCAGTATTTT. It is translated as CASSVWGGRTDTQYF.

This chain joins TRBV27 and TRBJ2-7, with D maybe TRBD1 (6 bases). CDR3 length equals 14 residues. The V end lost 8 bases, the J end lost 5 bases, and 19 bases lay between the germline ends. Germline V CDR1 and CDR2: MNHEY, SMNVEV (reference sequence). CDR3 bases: TGTGCCAGCTGGGGCTATCCTGGGACACACGAGCAGTACTTC. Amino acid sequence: CASWGYPGTHEQYF.